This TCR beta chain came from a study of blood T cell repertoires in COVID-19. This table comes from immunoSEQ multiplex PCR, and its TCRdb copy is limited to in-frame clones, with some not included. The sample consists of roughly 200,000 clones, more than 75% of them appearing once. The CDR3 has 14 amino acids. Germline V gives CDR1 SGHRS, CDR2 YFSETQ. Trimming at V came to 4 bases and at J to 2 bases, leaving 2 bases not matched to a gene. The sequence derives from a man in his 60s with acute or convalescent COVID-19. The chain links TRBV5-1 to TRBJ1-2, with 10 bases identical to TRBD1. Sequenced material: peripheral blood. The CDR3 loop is CASSQDRGNYGYTF. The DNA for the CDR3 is TGCGCCAGCAGCCAGGACAGGGGGAACTATGGCTACACCTTC.